Listed here are 22 T cell receptor beta chains from one sample, sequenced in a study of T cells after posttransplantation cyclophosphamide. Data came from immunoSEQ multiplex PCR; TCRdb stores just in-frame clones and leaves some out. Among roughly 23,000 clones, 95% to 98% were seen once, and the ten largest hold around 0.14%. Cells defined as naive were viable CD3+CD4+ or CD3+CD8+ and CCR7+CD45RA+CD45RO-CD95-CD27+CD28+. Specimen: naive CD4+ T cells sorted from PBMCs. These receptors were collected from a man aged 45-65 years in good health, CMV-negative, and a related stem cell transplant donor.

The rearrangement joins TRBV7-2 to TRBJ2-5, with D maybe TRBD2 (6 bases). There are 15 residues in the CDR3. Germline CDR1 and CDR2: SGHTA and FQGNSA. Trimming left V 4 bases short and J 5 bases short, with 17 bases between. CDR3 bases: TGTGCCAGCAGCTGGAGACTAGTTATGGCGGAGACCCAGTACTTC. As protein: CASSWRLVMAETQYF. The complete variable domain, with remaining parts taken from reference TRBV7-2 and TRBJ2-5, reads GAGVSQSPSNKVTEKGKDVELRCDPISGHTALYWYRQSLGQGLEFLIYFQGNSAPDKSGLPSDRFSAERTGGSVSTLTIQRTQQEDSAVYLCASSWRLVMAETQYFGPGTRLLVL.

The chain recombines TRBV7-8 with TRBJ1-2; 9 bases align to TRBD1. Germline V gene lookup returns CDR1 SGHVS and CDR2 FQNEAQ. CDR3 length equals 15 residues. J was trimmed by 2 bases and V by 5 bases; bases with no gene match: 6. CDR3 in amino acids: CASSPEGQGNYGYTF. CDR3 DNA sequence: TGTGCCAGCAGCCCAGAAGGACAGGGGAACTATGGCTACACCTTC.

The chain links TRBV9 to TRBJ1-2; no reliable D call. The CDR3 extends over 12 amino acids. Germline assignment: CDR1 SGDLS and CDR2 YYNGEE. V dropped 6 bases and J dropped 4 bases, with 10 bases sitting between them. The CDR3 nucleotides read TGTGCCAGCACCACACAAACCTATGGCTACACCTTC. As protein: CASTTQTYGYTF.

The chain combines TRBV6-5 with TRBJ2-1, with D possibly matching TRBD2 (5 bases). This CDR3 comprises 14 residues. V was pared by 5 bases and J by 6 bases, with 14 bases between. Germline-derived CDR1 and CDR2 are MNHEY and SVGAGI. This chain's CDR3 is CASSDITRTNEQFF. The CDR3 DNA reads as TGTGCCAGCAGTGACATAACTAGAACCAATGAGCAGTTCTTC.

V and J are TRBV4-3 and TRBJ2-2, with D perhaps matching TRBD1 (5 bases). CDR1 is LGHNA and CDR2 is YSLEER in the germline V gene. This CDR3 has 16 amino acids. Trimming removed 1 base at V and 0 bases at J, with 9 bases between. The CDR3 sequence is CASSQVLGANTGELFF. The CDR3 region has the DNA TGCGCCAGCAGCCAAGTCTTAGGGGCGAACACCGGGGAGCTGTTTTTT.

CDR3 region: CASQRVNTEAFF. In nucleotides, the CDR3 is TGTGCCAGCCAGAGGGTGAACACTGAAGCTTTCTTT. This rearrangement joins TRBV7-2 to TRBJ1-1, with no clear D. CDR3 size: 12 residues. Trimming shortened V by 8 bases and J by 0 bases, and 7 bases separated the two germline ends. CDR1 is SGHTA and CDR2 is FQGNSA in the germline V gene.

V usage is TRBV10-2 and J usage is TRBJ2-3; 8 nucleotides align to TRBD2. Germline CDR1 WSHSY, CDR2 SAAADI. Losses at the gene ends were 9 bases for V and 4 bases for J; bases not matched to a gene: 6. The CDR3 contains 13 residues. The CDR3 coding sequence is TGCGCCAGTCGCGGGGGGACTGCAGATACGCAGTATTTT. The encoded protein is CASRGGTADTQYF.

The chain has TRBV7-9 and TRBJ2-4, with D possibly TRBD1 on 6 matching bases. The CDR3 consists of 13 residues. V gave up 2 bases and J gave up 5 bases, with 7 bases separating them. Looked up from germline, CDR1 is SEHNR and CDR2 is FQNEAQ (reference sequence). The CDR3 reads CASSLNRENIQYF. The CDR3 DNA reads TGTGCCAGCAGCTTAAACAGGGAAAACATTCAGTACTTC.

The chain joins TRBV7-6 to TRBJ2-7, with D tentatively TRBD2 (5 bases). The germline V and J ends were trimmed by 5 bases and 9 bases, with 17 bases remaining between them. Germline values: CDR1 SGHVS, CDR2 FNYEAQ. CDR3 length equals 13 residues. CDR3 bases: TGTGCCAGCAGCCCGGGGTTGAGCGGCGGGCAGTACTTC. Protein product: CASSPGLSGGQYF.

The genes are TRBV5-4 and TRBJ2-1, with 7 bases lining up with TRBD1. This CDR3 has 15 amino acids. V lost 0 bases and J lost 4; bases outside the gene matches: 4. CDR1 is SGHNT, CDR2 YYREEE, per germline (reference sequence). The CDR3, as DNA: TGTGCCAGCAGCTTGGACAGGGGAAGATACAATGAGCAGTTCTTC. Its translation is CASSLDRGRYNEQFF.

The V gene is TRBV18, the J gene TRBJ1-4, with D hard to call. V was trimmed by 2 bases and J by 2 bases, leaving 15 bases between them. Germline CDR1 reads KGHSH; CDR2 reads LQKENI. The CDR3 is 17 residues long. The CDR3 DNA reads as TGTGCCAGCTCACCATTGGGAGCCCGAGGGACTAATGAAAAACTGTTTTTT. Translating gives CASSPLGARGTNEKLFF.

This chain connects TRBV4-1 to TRBJ1-2; the D gene is possibly TRBD1 (5 bases). The CDR3 has 16 amino acids. Germline V CDR1 and CDR2: MGHRA, YSYEKL. With 1 base removed from V and 5 bases from J, the gap between germline ends came to 17 bases. The CDR3 spells CASSQVQGTPRYGYTF. CDR3 DNA: TGCGCCAGCAGCCAAGTCCAGGGAACCCCTAGGTATGGCTACACCTTC.

As DNA, the CDR3 is TGTGCCAGCAGTTACTCATCAGGGGGCGAAGGTACTGAAGCTTTCTTT. Translated: CASSYSSGGEGTEAFF. This rearrangement joins TRBV6-5 to TRBJ1-1, with TRBD1 identical over 8 bases. The CDR3 is 16 residues long. With V trimmed by 0 bases and J by 5 bases, 8 bases remained unmatched. The germline gives CDR1 MNHEY, CDR2 SVGAGI.

The chain has TRBV11-3 and TRBJ1-1; D is undetermined. V lost 3 bases, J lost 1 base, and 6 bases lay in between. The CDR3 is 13 amino acids. Germline V gene data show CDR1 as SGHNT and CDR2 as YENEEA. CDR3 protein: CASSLAANTEAFF. The CDR3 coding sequence is TGTGCCAGCAGCTTGGCGGCGAACACTGAAGCTTTCTTT.

This chain connects TRBV18 to TRBJ2-5; perhaps TRBD2 as D (6 bases). The DNA end lines up better with TRBJ2-7; the J call may be wrong. The CDR3 length is 15 residues. Germline-derived CDR1 and CDR2 are KGHSH and LQKENI. The CDR3, as DNA: TGTGCCAGCTCACCTCTCGGGGGTCCCTCCTACGAGCAGTACTTC. Translated: CASSPLGGPSYEQYF.

This chain links TRBV7-9 with TRBJ2-3; TRBD2 agrees at 7 bases. CDR1 SEHNR and CDR2 FQNEAQ come from the germline V gene (reference sequence). Trimming at V came to 2 bases and at J to 0 bases, leaving 5 bases not matched to a gene. The CDR3 is 16 amino acids. The CDR3 protein is CASSLSLAASTDTQYF. DNA for the CDR3: TGTGCCAGCAGCTTATCTCTAGCGGCAAGCACAGATACGCAGTATTTT.

Concerning this clone: Other DNA sequences in the sample encode the same CDR3. The J gene is TRBJ1-6, the V gene TRBV21-1; TRBD1, the table's D call, lacks a check against the DNA. TRBV21-1 is a pseudogene. The CDR3 covers 16 residues. For the CDR3, the DNA is TGTGCCAGCAGCAAACGGACAGGGGGACTAAATTCCCCCCTCCACTTT. This translates into CASSKRTGGLNSPLHF.

The chain is built from TRBV7-2 and TRBJ2-5; 9 nucleotides agree with TRBD1. The J call could be wrong; TRBJ2-7 is a better fit for the DNA end. The CDR3 consists of 13 residues. CDR1 and CDR2 (germline): SGHTA, FQGNSA. The CDR3 DNA reads TGTGCCAGCAGCTGGGGACAGGGCCACGAGCAGTACTTC. Its protein is CASSWGQGHEQYF.

The count of this clone is one. The chain combines TRBV7-2 with TRBJ1-2; D might be TRBD1 (6 bases). The CDR3 loop spans 13 amino acids. The germline CDR1 and CDR2 sequences are SGHTA and FQGNSA. Trimming took 1 base from V and 4 from J, leaving 7 bases between them. In DNA, the CDR3 is TGTGCCAGCAGCTTAGACAGGGCCTATGGCTACACCTTC. Translated, it gives CASSLDRAYGYTF.

This clone was observed once. The genes are TRBV19 and TRBJ2-5, with TRBD2 matching 7 bases. Germline V CDR1 and CDR2: LNHDA, SQIVND (reference sequence). This CDR3 has 18 amino acids. The ends lost 3 bases at V and 1 base at J; junction bases unmatched: 14. CDR3 nucleotide sequence: TGTGCCAGTAGTATGGACCGCCGGGACTACTACCGCCAAGAGACCCAGTACTTC. Translated: CASSMDRRDYYRQETQYF. Combining the CDR3 with reference TRBV19 and TRBJ2-5 gives the whole variable domain DGGITQSPKYLFRKEGQNVTLSCEQNLNHDAMYWYRQDPGQGLRLIYYSQIVNDFQKGDIAEGYSVSREKKESFPLTVTSAQKNPTAFYLCASSMDRRDYYRQETQYFGPGTRLLVL.

V usage is TRBV30 and J usage is TRBJ2-3; TRBD2 matches 16 bases. With V trimmed by 4 bases and J by 1 base, 8 bases remained unmatched. Germline CDR1 is GTSNPN and CDR2 is SVGIG (reference sequence). The CDR3 sequence is 18 residues long. For the CDR3, the DNA is TGTGCCTGGATCAGCCCGGGACTAGCGGGAGGGGGCACAGATACGCAGTATTTT. Translation: CAWISPGLAGGGTDTQYF.

This chain connects TRBV29-1 to TRBJ2-3; D might be TRBD1 (8 bases). Trimming shortened V by 7 bases and J by 1 base, and 15 bases separated the two germline ends. Germline CDR1 SQVTM, CDR2 ANQGSEA. The CDR3 extends over 14 amino acids. CDR3 sequence: CSATGEGGTDTQYF. The CDR3 nucleotides are TGCAGCGCGACAGGGGAGGGGGGCACAGATACGCAGTATTTT.